The clone carrying this T cell receptor beta chain occurred once. What it binds is unknown. V shed 2 bases and J shed 8 bases, with 9 bases lying between them. Germline V lookup: CDR1 MNHNY, CDR2 SVGAGI (reference sequence). CDR3 size: 12 residues. TCRdb's copy holds only in-frame clones and misses some; the assay was immunoSEQ multiplex PCR. Of about 90,000 clones in the sample, under 95% were seen once. The entry originates in a study of OX40 agonist ivuxolimab in advanced cancers. Turning to the study itself: Patients were dosed intravenously with ivuxolimab at 0.01 to 10 mg/kg every 2 weeks. Subjects had a mean age of 60 years, with a range of roughly 20 to 80; just over 80% were male. Study-level results: In CD8+ T cells, expanded clones were on average more numerous than in CD4+. Clones of CD4+ and CD8+ blood T cells grew by week 6 at doses of 0.1 to 3.0 mg/kg.

The V call is TRBV6-6, the J call TRBJ1-2, with D uncertain. The TCR was taken from an adult with an advanced solid tumor such as melanoma, head and neck, liver or kidney cancer. Sequencing was performed on CD4+ or CD8+ T cells sorted from blood, taken in a trial of the OX40 agonist ivuxolimab. The CDR3 DNA follows: TGTGCCAGCAGTTACAGGAGCCCGGGCTACACCTTC. Its translation is CASSYRSPGYTF.